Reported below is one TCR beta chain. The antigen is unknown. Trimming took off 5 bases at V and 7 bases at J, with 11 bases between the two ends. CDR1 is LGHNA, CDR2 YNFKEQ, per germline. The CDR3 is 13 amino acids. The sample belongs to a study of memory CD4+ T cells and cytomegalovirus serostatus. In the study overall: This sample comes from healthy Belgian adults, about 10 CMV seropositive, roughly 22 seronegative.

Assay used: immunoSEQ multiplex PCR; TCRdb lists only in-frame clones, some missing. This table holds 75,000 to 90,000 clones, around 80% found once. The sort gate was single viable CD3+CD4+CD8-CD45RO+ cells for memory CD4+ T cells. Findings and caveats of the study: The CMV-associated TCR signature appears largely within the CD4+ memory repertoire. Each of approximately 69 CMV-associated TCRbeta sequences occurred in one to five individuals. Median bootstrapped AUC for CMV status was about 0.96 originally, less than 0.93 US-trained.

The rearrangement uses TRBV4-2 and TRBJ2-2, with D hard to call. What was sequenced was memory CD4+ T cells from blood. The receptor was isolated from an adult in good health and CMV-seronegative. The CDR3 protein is CASSSRLGGELFF. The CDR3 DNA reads TGTGCCAGCAGCTCCCGACTTGGCGGGGAGCTGTTTTTT.